The clone carrying this TCR beta chain was counted many times. The antigen remains unidentified. The CDR3 runs 13 residues. CDR1 and CDR2 (germline): SEHNR, FQNEAQ (reference sequence). V lost 2 bases and J lost 4, with 8 bases in between. Time point defined: baseline pretreatment blood. Documented treatment: 15 Gy SBRT to primary tumor, nephrectomy 4 weeks later. Blood was sampled at baseline, 2 weeks and 4 weeks after SBRT. The patient's renal cell carcinoma had clear cell pathology. This sample was taken from a study of radiation and T cells in renal cell carcinoma. Clones were read by immunoSEQ multiplex PCR, and TCRdb kept only the in-frame ones, dropping some. The sample shows 100,000 to 150,000 clones, about four fifths of them seen only once. General study findings and limits: Top tumor clonotypes rose in blood 2 weeks post-radiation, then contracted.

The chain carries TRBV7-9 and TRBJ1-2; D not certain. The clonotype was recovered from a woman aged 55-75 years with renal cell carcinoma. Sequencing used blood, obtained from a patient whose treatment included radiotherapy and nephrectomy. The CDR3 loop is CASSLLPGYGYTF. Here the CDR3 DNA reads TGTGCCAGCAGCTTACTGCCGGGCTATGGCTACACCTTC.